Listed below are T cell receptor beta chains from one sample, sequenced in a study of blood T cell repertoires in COVID-19. Only in-frame clones appear in the TCRdb table, and some are missing; sequencing was by immunoSEQ multiplex PCR. The table has about 340,000 clones, about 90% seen once. Sequencing was carried out using peripheral blood. These receptors came from a woman younger than 35 who had recovered from COVID-19. The CDR3 runs from the conserved cysteine through the conserved F or W. Each record gives: J gene, clone size, D gene, V gene, CDR3 protein, CDR3 DNA. D genes are given only for firm matches. For some rows the clone size is stated as once, few or many, or as a class when expanded; others skip it.

TRBJ2-1	NA	NA	TRBV11-3	CASSARLSDEQFF	TGTGCCAGCAGCGCCAGACTTTCGGATGAGCAGTTCTTC
TRBJ1-2	NA	TRBD1	TRBV11-2	CASSLGDRPNYGYTF	TGTGCCAGCAGCTTAGGGGACAGGCCAAATTATGGCTACACCTTC
TRBJ1-1	NA	TRBD1	TRBV19	CASSIGPAGTGGRGAFF	TGTGCCAGTAGTATAGGACCCGCCGGGACAGGGGGCCGAGGAGCTTTCTTT
TRBJ2-3	NA	TRBD2	TRBV10-3	CAISAASGSPTDTQYF	TGTGCCATCAGTGCGGCTAGCGGGAGTCCCACAGATACGCAGTATTTT
TRBJ1-1	NA	NA	TRBV20-1	CSASLGPRNTEAFF	TGCAGTGCTAGTTTAGGTCCTAGGAACACTGAAGCTTTCTTT
TRBJ1-5	NA	TRBD1	TRBV3-1/TRBV3-2	CASSQTTGRNQPQHF	TGTGCCAGCAGCCAAACGACAGGGCGTAATCAGCCCCAGCATTTT
TRBJ1-1	NA	NA	TRBV11-3	CASSQYSLRAGNTEAFF	TGTGCCAGCAGCCAGTACAGTTTGAGGGCTGGGAACACTGAAGCTTTCTTT
TRBJ2-4	NA	TRBD1	TRBV3-1/TRBV3-2	CASSQDGPGQGVGIQYF	TGTGCCAGCAGCCAAGACGGCCCGGGACAGGGAGTAGGCATTCAGTACTTC
TRBJ2-6	NA	NA	TRBV18	CASSPGQFSGANVLTF	TGTGCCAGCTCACCAGGACAGTTCTCTGGGGCCAACGTCCTGACTTTC
TRBJ2-1	NA	TRBD2	TRBV19	CASSMALAGGLGNEQFF	TGTGCCAGTAGTATGGCACTAGCGGGAGGGCTAGGGAATGAGCAGTTCTTC
TRBJ2-1	NA	TRBD2	TRBV3-1/TRBV3-2	CASSQLAGCSYNEQFF	TGTGCCAGCAGCCAGTTAGCGGGATGTTCCTACAATGAGCAGTTCTTC
TRBJ1-2	NA	NA	TRBV9	CASSVDLGHYYGYTF	TGTGCCAGCAGCGTAGATTTGGGACATTACTATGGCTACACCTTC
TRBJ1-6	few	NA	TRBV6-5	CASSYTLRNNSPLHF	TGTGCCAGCAGTTACACTCTACGAAATAATTCACCCCTCCACTTT
TRBJ1-6	NA	NA	TRBV11-2	CASSLRRGNSPLHF	TGTGCCAGCAGCCTTCGACGGGGGAATTCACCCCTCCACTTT
TRBJ1-2	NA	NA	TRBV24-1	CATSDRTVFGYTF	TGTGCCACCAGTGACCGGACAGTTTTTGGCTACACCTTC
TRBJ1-2	NA	TRBD1	TRBV4-1	CASSQEGQVLGGGYTF	TGCGCCAGCAGCCAAGAGGGACAGGTCCTAGGGGGTGGCTACACCTTC
TRBJ2-5	NA	NA	TRBV29-1	CSVEGGVVAPGTQYF	TGCAGCGTTGAAGGGGGGGTGGTAGCCCCTGGGACCCAGTACTTC
TRBJ2-1	NA	TRBD2	TRBV9	CASSVSGRDYNEQFF	TGTGCCAGCAGCGTATCGGGGAGGGACTACAATGAGCAGTTCTTC
TRBJ2-5	NA	TRBD2	TRBV19	CASSIRVGLAGVETQYF	TGTGCCAGTAGTATTAGGGTGGGACTAGCGGGAGTAGAGACCCAGTACTTC
TRBJ2-1	NA	TRBD1	TRBV10-2	CASSERMTPGQGRIEQFF	TGCGCCAGCAGTGAAAGAATGACCCCGGGACAGGGTAGAATTGAGCAGTTCTTC
TRBJ1-2	NA	NA	TRBV3-1/TRBV3-2	CASSRTGKGYGYTF	TGTGCCAGCAGCCGAACAGGGAAGGGGTATGGCTACACCTTC
TRBJ2-1	NA	TRBD2	TRBV19	CASSATSGTYNEQFF	TGTGCCAGTAGTGCGACTAGCGGAACCTACAATGAGCAGTTCTTC
TRBJ2-3	NA	NA	TRBV23-1	CARDNTDTQYF	TGCGCCAGAGACAACACAGATACGCAGTATTTT
TRBJ2-2	NA	NA	TRBV11-2	CASSVTRRANTGELFF	TGTGCCAGCAGCGTAACTAGGCGGGCGAACACCGGGGAGCTGTTTTTT
TRBJ2-1	NA	NA	TRBV5-5	CASSPLNEQFF	TGTGCCAGCAGCCCTTTGAATGAGCAGTTCTTC
TRBJ1-2	once	TRBD1	TRBV2	CASSVETGSRGYTF	TGTGCCAGCAGTGTGGAGACAGGGTCCCGTGGCTACACCTTC
TRBJ2-2	NA	TRBD2	TRBV7-2	CASSPGLAPMAGELFF	TGTGCCAGCAGCCCAGGACTAGCCCCGATGGCCGGGGAGCTGTTTTTT
TRBJ2-2	NA	TRBD1	TRBV6-6	CASSRPNRGSTGELFF	TGTGCCAGCAGTCGACCGAACAGGGGGTCCACCGGGGAGCTGTTTTTT
TRBJ2-5	NA	NA	TRBV30	CAWGEGGVRETQYF	TGTGCCTGGGGTGAAGGGGGGGTCCGAGAGACCCAGTACTTC
TRBJ1-2	NA	TRBD1	TRBV12-3/TRBV12-4	CASSSTGNYGYTF	TGTGCCAGCAGTTCGACAGGGAACTATGGCTACACCTTC
TRBJ2-1	NA	NA	TRBV9	CASSPEEGEDNEQFF	TGTGCCAGCAGCCCAGAGGAGGGAGAGGACAATGAGCAGTTCTTC
TRBJ1-1	NA	TRBD1	TRBV6-5	CASSRDSYTEAFF	TGTGCCAGCAGCCGGGACAGTTATACTGAAGCTTTCTTT
TRBJ2-1	NA	TRBD2	TRBV4-3	CASSQEAGTSGDHNEQFF	TGCGCCAGCAGCCAAGAGGCCGGGACTAGCGGGGACCACAATGAGCAGTTCTTC
TRBJ2-1	NA	NA	TRBV7-2	CASSRGGSRVNEQFF	TGTGCCAGCAGTCGCGGAGGGAGTAGAGTAAATGAGCAGTTCTTC
TRBJ2-2	NA	NA	TRBV4-3	CASSQGGTGELFF	TGCGCCAGCAGCCAAGGAGGGACCGGGGAGCTGTTTTTT
TRBJ1-3	NA	TRBD1	TRBV5-6	CASSKFDRGSDTIYF	TGTGCCAGCAGCAAGTTCGACAGGGGGTCAGACACCATATATTTT
TRBJ2-5	NA	TRBD1	TRBV5-4	CASSGGTGSETQYF	TGTGCCAGCAGCGGGGGGACAGGGTCAGAGACCCAGTACTTC
TRBJ1-2	NA	TRBD1	TRBV6-2/TRBV6-3	CASSNPGWTGTQNGYTF	TGTGCCAGCAGCAACCCTGGGTGGACAGGGACGCAAAATGGCTACACCTTC
TRBJ1-2	NA	TRBD1	TRBV5-1	CASSPRDRDVGYTF	TGCGCCAGCAGCCCCCGGGACAGGGACGTTGGCTACACCTTC
TRBJ2-3	NA	TRBD1	TRBV24-1	CATSDRQGISDTQYF	TGTGCCACCAGTGATAGACAGGGGATTTCAGATACGCAGTATTTT
TRBJ2-1	NA	TRBD2	TRBV6-5	CASKLAGGVDEQFF	TGTGCCAGCAAACTAGCGGGAGGAGTCGATGAGCAGTTCTTC
TRBJ2-1	NA	TRBD2	TRBV15	CATSRDRTGLGYNEQFF	TGTGCCACCAGCAGAGATCGTACAGGACTAGGTTACAATGAGCAGTTCTTC
TRBJ1-5	NA	NA	TRBV6-2/TRBV6-3	CASSPSVGTDQPQHF	TGTGCCAGCAGTCCCAGCGTCGGCACGGATCAGCCCCAGCATTTT
TRBJ2-5	NA	TRBD1	TRBV11-3	CASSLGTGNTQETQYF	TGTGCCAGCAGCTTAGGGACAGGGAATACACAAGAGACCCAGTACTTC
TRBJ1-4	NA	NA	TRBV5-6	CASSWRSGYEKLFF	TGTGCCAGCAGCTGGAGGTCGGGGTATGAAAAACTGTTTTTT
TRBJ2-1	NA	TRBD1	TRBV7-2	CASSLNRGVYNEQFF	TGTGCCAGCAGCTTAAACAGGGGGGTTTACAATGAGCAGTTCTTC
TRBJ2-1	NA	TRBD2	TRBV5-5	CASSFLAGGRNEQFF	TGTGCCAGCAGCTTTCTAGCGGGAGGAAGGAATGAGCAGTTCTTC
TRBJ2-3	NA	NA	TRBV7-8	CASSAPSDADTQYF	TGTGCCAGCAGCGCACCTAGCGACGCAGATACGCAGTATTTT
TRBJ1-2	NA	NA	TRBV5-1	CASSLDGGIYGYTF	TGCGCCAGCAGCTTGGACGGAGGAATCTATGGCTACACCTTC
TRBJ1-5	few	NA	TRBV9	CASSVDWGGNQPQHF	TGTGCCAGCAGCGTAGATTGGGGGGGCAATCAGCCCCAGCATTTT
TRBJ1-1	NA	TRBD1	TRBV5-5	CASSPRQGTLNTEAFF	TGTGCCAGCAGCCCACGACAGGGAACCTTGAACACTGAAGCTTTCTTT
TRBJ2-5	once	TRBD2	TRBV7-2	CASSPGLAGAFETQYF	TGTGCCAGCAGCCCCGGACTAGCGGGAGCTTTCGAGACCCAGTACTTC
TRBJ2-5	NA	NA	TRBV5-1	CASSSSIHETQYF	TGCGCCAGCAGCTCTAGTATACATGAGACCCAGTACTTC
TRBJ2-1	NA	TRBD2	TRBV30	CAWSVRKLAGGPRDNEQFF	TGTGCCTGGAGTGTACGGAAACTAGCGGGAGGGCCGAGGGACAATGAGCAGTTCTTC
TRBJ2-3	NA	TRBD1	TRBV7-2	CASSLVRQGKDTQYF	TGTGCCAGCAGCTTAGTACGACAGGGGAAAGATACGCAGTATTTT
TRBJ2-1	NA	TRBD2	TRBV11-2	CASSLRLAGGRNNEQFF	TGTGCCAGCAGCTTACGACTAGCGGGAGGGCGGAACAATGAGCAGTTCTTC